Listed here are 21 T cell receptor beta chains from one sample, sequenced in a study of T cells after yellow fever vaccination. TCRdb ran MiXCR on the 5' RACE reads and lists one entry per CDR3 protein. This repertoire shows about 200,000 distinct CDR3 sequences, roughly 3% found once; its top ten account for under 3.5%. Sequencing was performed on CD4+ T cells sorted from PBMCs, taken 10 days after the yellow fever booster vaccination. The receptors were sampled from a man younger than 35 who received the YFV17D yellow fever vaccine.

This clonotype showed up just a few times. The V call is TRBV5-1, the J call TRBJ2-3; 13 bases agree with TRBD2. J lost 5 bases, V lost 7 bases, and 7 bases had no gene match. The CDR3 has 15 residues. CDR1 is SGHRS and CDR2 is YFSETQ in the germline V gene. The CDR3 sequence is CASGETSGGIDTQYF. As DNA, the CDR3 is TGCGCCAGCGGGGAGACTAGCGGGGGGATAGATACGCAGTATTTT.

This clonotype appeared many times. The rearrangement uses TRBV5-1 and TRBJ1-2; 7 bases agree with TRBD1. The CDR3 is 14 residues long. Losses at the gene ends were 3 bases for V and 3 bases for J; bases not matched to a gene: 5. CDR1 and CDR2 (germline): SGHRS, YFSETQ. The CDR3 region has the DNA TGCGCCAGCAGCTACGCCGGGACAGACTATGGCTACACCTTC. Translated, it gives CASSYAGTDYGYTF.

Only a few counts were recorded for this clonotype. V is TRBV3-1 and J is TRBJ2-1; 7 bases align to TRBD2. The CDR3 extends over 18 amino acids. The germline gives CDR1 LGHDT, CDR2 YNNKEL (reference sequence). Trimming at V came to 2 bases and at J to 4 bases, leaving 14 bases not matched to a gene. CDR3 protein: CASSQRGWLVAGYNEQFF. Here the CDR3 DNA reads TGTGCCAGCAGCCAAAGGGGCTGGTTGGTAGCGGGTTACAATGAGCAGTTCTTC.

This clonotype occurred many times. The chain joins TRBV6-5 to TRBJ1-6; D not certain. Germline V lookup: CDR1 MNHEY, CDR2 SVGAGI. The CDR3 spans 14 residues. Deletions cut 5 bases from V and 7 bases from J, with 12 bases between. The CDR3: CASSPRTDNSPLHF. The CDR3 DNA is TGTGCCAGCAGTCCCCGGACTGACAATTCACCCCTCCACTTT.

This clonotype was seen a handful of times. This chain joins TRBV13 and TRBJ2-1; D is uncertain. Germline-derived CDR1 and CDR2 are PRHDT and FYEKMQ (reference sequence). Deletions cut 4 bases from V and 9 bases from J, with 13 bases between. The CDR3 contains 13 residues. The DNA for the CDR3 is TGTGCCAGCAGCTCCATTCGATTGGGTGAGCAGTTCTTC. This codes for CASSSIRLGEQFF.

This clonotype was detected only a few times. V gene TRBV5-1 combines with J gene TRBJ1-1, with a weak D call TRBD1 (6 bases). Trimming stripped 1 base from V and 8 bases from J, with 12 bases between. Per germline, CDR1 SGHRS and CDR2 YFSETQ. This CDR3 contains 13 residues. Here the CDR3 reads CASSLSQGPEAFF. The CDR3 DNA is TGCGCCAGCAGCTTGTCCCAGGGGCCAGAAGCTTTCTTT.

The V and J genes are TRBV5-1 and TRBJ1-5; no firm D call. V gave up 3 bases and J gave up 5 bases, with 12 bases separating them. The CDR3 consists of 14 residues. CDR1 SGHRS and CDR2 YFSETQ come from the germline V gene. CDR3 region: CASSSGRTDQPQHF. The CDR3 nucleotides read TGCGCCAGCAGCTCTGGACGGACCGATCAGCCCCAGCATTTT.

This clonotype showed up many times. The rearrangement links TRBV7-9 to TRBJ2-1; 9 bases line up with TRBD2. Trimming took 2 bases from V and 3 from J; bases not matched to a gene: 5. The CDR3 covers 16 residues. Germline V CDR1 and CDR2: SEHNR, FQNEAQ (reference sequence). This CDR3 reads CASSLWLAGFYNEQFF. In nucleotides, the CDR3 is TGTGCCAGCAGCTTATGGCTAGCGGGGTTCTACAATGAGCAGTTCTTC.

This clonotype was counted ten times or more. V usage is TRBV27 and J usage is TRBJ2-7; possible D gene TRBD1, 5 bases. The V and J ends lost 5 bases and 6 bases respectively, with 17 bases between them. This CDR3 region has 14 residues. Germline V gives CDR1 MNHEY, CDR2 SMNVEV (reference sequence). The CDR3 sequence is CASSPSSGSGEQYF. The CDR3 DNA reads TGTGCCAGCAGTCCCTCCTCAGGGTCCGGCGAGCAGTACTTC.

This clonotype was recorded a few times. The chain joins TRBV4-2 to TRBJ2-2, with unresolved D. From germline, CDR1 is LGHNA and CDR2 YNFKEQ. The ends were cut back, 0 bases at V and 5 bases at J, with 7 bases in the middle. CDR3 length: 14 residues. The CDR3 loop is CASSQDYGTGELFF. The CDR3 DNA sequence: TGTGCCAGCAGCCAAGATTACGGGACCGGGGAGCTGTTTTTT.

The chain recombines TRBV15 with TRBJ2-3; D not certain. Germline CDR1 and CDR2: LNHNV and YYDKDF (reference sequence). Trimming cost V 0 bases and J 2 bases, with 6 bases left between them. The length of the CDR3 is 14 residues. CDR3 loop: CATSREVHTDTQYF. The CDR3 region has the DNA TGTGCCACCAGCAGAGAGGTCCACACAGATACGCAGTATTTT.

This clonotype appeared many times. V and J are TRBV10-3 and TRBJ1-1; 7 positions match TRBD1. Germline V gene sequence: CDR1 ENHRY, CDR2 SYGVKD. V lost 8 bases and J lost 1; bases outside the gene matches: 13. The CDR3 contains 16 residues. This CDR3 reads CAIGGRGYGGNTEAFF. The CDR3 DNA follows: TGTGCCATCGGAGGCAGGGGGTACGGTGGGAACACTGAAGCTTTCTTT.

This clonotype was recorded many times. The genes are TRBV29-1 and TRBJ2-1; the D is unclear. Per germline, CDR1 SQVTM and CDR2 ANQGSEA. This CDR3 comprises 14 residues. Trimming stripped 3 bases from V and 5 bases from J, with 14 bases between. Here the CDR3 DNA reads TGCAGCGTTGAGATAGGGAACGTGAACAATGAGCAGTTCTTC. This translates into CSVEIGNVNNEQFF.

At least ten counts were recorded for this clonotype. The chain uses TRBV29-1 and TRBJ1-5; 7 bases align to TRBD1. Trimming removed 6 bases from V and 4 bases from J; junction bases left unmatched: 6. Germline-derived CDR1 and CDR2 are SQVTM and ANQGSEA. The CDR3 is 13 residues long. The CDR3 sequence: CSVAGTANQPQHF. The CDR3 DNA reads as TGCAGCGTCGCTGGGACAGCTAATCAGCCCCAGCATTTT. The full variable domain, with the rest looked up from reference TRBV29-1 and TRBJ1-5, is SAVISQKPSRDICQRGTSLTIQCQVDSQVTMMFWYRQQPGQSLTLIATANQGSEATYESGFVIDKFPISRPNLTFSTLTVSNMSPEDSSIYLCSVAGTANQPQHFGDGTRLSIL.

The V and J genes are TRBV6-5 and TRBJ2-1; possibly TRBD1 or TRBD2 for D (5 bases each). From germline, CDR1 is MNHEY and CDR2 SVGAGI. The ends were cut back, 3 bases at V and 5 bases at J, with 14 bases in the middle. The CDR3 has 15 residues. DNA of the CDR3: TGTGCCAGCAGTTATTCGGGGCCCGACCACAATGAGCAGTTCTTC. Protein: CASSYSGPDHNEQFF.

This clonotype was seen many times. The chain uses TRBV20-1 and TRBJ2-1, with a weak D call TRBD2 (5 bases). The CDR3 consists of 12 residues. From germline, CDR1 is DFQATT and CDR2 SNEGSKA (reference sequence). The V gene lost 5 bases and the J gene lost 8 bases, with 13 bases spanning the gap. The CDR3 DNA is TGCAGTGCTGCCGGAGAGGGTGATGAGCAGTTCTTC. This encodes CSAAGEGDEQFF.

The chain links TRBV6-1 to TRBJ1-2; unclear D gene. V lost 8 bases to trimming and J lost 1 base, with 20 bases between them. There are 16 residues in the CDR3. Germline V CDR1 and CDR2: MNHNS, SASEGT. The CDR3: CASCRHGRNRNYGYTF. The CDR3 coding sequence is TGTGCCAGCTGCCGCCACGGCCGGAATCGTAACTATGGCTACACCTTC.

This clonotype was found many times. The CDR3 region is CASSFYREDEQFF. The DNA of the CDR3 is TGTGCCAGCAGTTTTTACAGGGAGGACGAGCAGTTCTTC. V usage is TRBV27 and J usage is TRBJ2-1; either TRBD1 or TRBD2 may supply D (6 bases each). In germline, CDR1 is MNHEY, CDR2 SMNVEV (reference sequence). CDR3 length: 13 amino acids. The V gene lost 3 bases and the J gene lost 10 bases, with 13 bases spanning the gap.

V gene TRBV29-1 combines with J gene TRBJ1-2; 8 positions match TRBD1. Trimming cost V 5 bases and J 2 bases; bases outside gene matches: 4. The V gene's germline CDR1 is SQVTM and CDR2 ANQGSEA. CDR3 length: 13 residues. In DNA, the CDR3 is TGCAGCGTTCGGGGACAGGAGAACTATGGCTACACCTTC. Protein sequence: CSVRGQENYGYTF. The entire variable domain, with the rest obtained from reference TRBV29-1 and TRBJ1-2, is as follows: SAVISQKPSRDICQRGTSLTIQCQVDSQVTMMFWYRQQPGQSLTLIATANQGSEATYESGFVIDKFPISRPNLTFSTLTVSNMSPEDSSIYLCSVRGQENYGYTFGSGTRLTVV.

This clonotype has more than one count but fewer than ten. The chain recombines TRBV6-5 with TRBJ2-3; 7 bases are a match to TRBD2. Germline values: CDR1 MNHEY, CDR2 SVGAGI. This CDR3 contains 14 residues. The ends lost 8 bases at V and 4 bases at J; junction bases unmatched: 9. CDR3 bases: TGTGCCAGCCGCCGAACTCGGGGGGCAGATACGCAGTATTTT. Translated, it gives CASRRTRGADTQYF.

This sequence joins TRBV20-1 and TRBJ2-3; 14 bases align to TRBD2. The CDR3 spans 14 residues. Germline assignment: CDR1 DFQATT and CDR2 SNEGSKA (reference sequence). Losses at the gene ends were 5 bases for V and 5 bases for J; bases not matched to a gene: 3. The CDR3 loop is CSAETSGGEDTQYF. The CDR3 DNA follows: TGCAGTGCTGAGACTAGCGGGGGGGAAGATACGCAGTATTTT.